This T cell receptor beta chain was obtained from a study of control samples from healthy donors and cancer patients. The assay was immunoSEQ multiplex PCR, and TCRdb's table has in-frame clones only and misses some. The data hold 150,000 or so clones, with over 90% observed a single time. Material: PBMCs. This TCR was recovered from a man aged 55 to 70 with colorectal cancer.

Here the CDR3 reads CAWSANEKLFF. As DNA, the CDR3 is TGTGCCTGGAGTGCCAATGAAAAACTGTTTTTT. The chain employs TRBV30 and TRBJ1-4; D call uncertain. CDR3 length equals 11 residues. CDR1 and CDR2 from the germline V gene are GTSNPN and SVGIG (reference sequence). V was cut by 1 base and J by 5 bases, with 2 bases left in between.